The 16 T cell receptor beta chains in this list originate from one sample, sequenced in a study of T cells in women clearing cervical HPV infection. Sequencing was performed with immunoSEQ multiplex PCR; in TCRdb, only in-frame clones are kept and a portion is missing. With 44,000 or so clones in the sample, the ten largest clones hold approximately 1%. Sample: blood buffy coat. These receptors came from a woman aged 18-69 years with a cervical HPV16 infection that either progressed to CIN3+ or cleared (not recorded which).

CDR3 DNA (partial): TGTGCCAGCAGAACAGCCTCATACAATGAG. Protein sequence: CASRTASYNE. Given in full, the CDR3 is CASRTASYNEQFF. The chain combines TRBV2 with TRBJ2-1; D is undetermined. The read gets to within 3 residues of the CDR3 end, and the germline J gene fills in the rest. The CDR3 is made up of 13 amino acids. Between the trimmed V and J ends, which lost 6 bases and 4 bases, there was a span of 10 bases. CDR1 is SNHLY and CDR2 is FYNNEI in the germline V gene.

Points on this clone: Read sequence stops 3 residues before the CDR3 end, and the germline J gene provides the missing end. This chain joins TRBV11-3 and TRBJ2-2; 8 nucleotides match TRBD1. The CDR3 runs 15 residues. Losses at the gene ends were 4 bases for V and 1 base for J; bases not matched to a gene: 2. Germline V gene data show CDR1 as SGHNT and CDR2 as YENEEA. The CDR3 spells CASSSGTGNTGELFF. The CDR3 bases that were read are TGTGCCAGCAGCTCGGGGACAGGGAACACCGGGGAG.

CDR3 amino acids: CASSFTQGGNSPLHF. The sequenced CDR3 bases are TGTGCCAGCAGCTTCACGCAGGGCGGTAATTCACCC. This rearrangement joins TRBV5-5 to TRBJ1-6, with D perhaps matching TRBD1 (5 bases). The CDR3 extends 3 residues past the end of the read, so its final part is completed from the germline J gene. V was cut by 2 bases and J by 6 bases, with 12 bases left in between. The length of the CDR3 is 15 residues. Germline CDR1 reads SGHKS; CDR2 reads YYEKEE (reference sequence).

Regarding this clone: Coverage ceases 3 residues before the CDR3 finishes, and the germline J gene fills in the end. The chain combines TRBV5-4 with TRBJ1-1, with TRBD1 as a possible D gene (6 bases). The CDR3 loop spans 16 amino acids. Trimming left V 3 bases short and J 0 bases short, with 15 bases between. CDR1 SGHNT and CDR2 YYREEE come from the germline V gene (reference sequence). Partial CDR3 DNA: TGTGCCAGCAGCTCCCCCCTGGGGGCCATGAACACTGAA. Protein product: CASSSPLGAMNTE. The entire CDR3 is CASSSPLGAMNTEAFF.

A word on this clone: The sequence runs out 3 residues before the end of the CDR3; the remainder is reconstructed from the germline J gene. This sequence joins TRBV25-1 and TRBJ2-5, with 8 bases that match TRBD1. Looked up from germline, CDR1 is MGHDK and CDR2 is SYGVNS. This CDR3 spans 13 amino acids. V shed 6 bases and J 1 base; nucleotides not matched to a gene: 1. Incomplete CDR3 DNA: TGTGCCAGCAGAGGACAGGGCCAAGAGACC. Residues: CASRGQGQET. The CDR3 as a whole reads CASRGQGQETQYF.

On this clone: The CDR3 end lies 3 residues beyond the end of the read and is filled in from the germline J gene. The gene calls are TRBV5-1 and TRBJ2-3, with D tentatively TRBD1 (6 bases). V was trimmed by 3 bases and J by 6 bases, leaving 20 bases between them. The CDR3 length is 16 residues. Per germline, CDR1 SGHRS and CDR2 YFSETQ. CDR3 residues: CASSSNPTGPPDTQYF. The sequenced part of the CDR3 DNA is TGCGCCAGCAGCTCCAACCCTACAGGGCCCCCGGATACG.

Details on this clone: The read ends 3 residues shy of where the CDR3 ends; the end is completed using the germline J gene. The chain uses TRBV30 and TRBJ1-2; no reliable D call. Germline CDR1 and CDR2: GTSNPN and SVGIG (reference sequence). This CDR3 region has 15 residues. CDR3 sequence: CAWSLGLAEADTYTF. The part of the CDR3 DNA that was read is TGTGCCTGGAGTTTGGGTCTAGCGGAAGCAGATACC.

This clone is called medium-sized based on its frequency. The DNA ends 3 residues before the CDR3 does, and the rest of the CDR3 is filled in from the germline J gene. This sequence joins TRBV6-1 and TRBJ2-4; D is perhaps TRBD1 (5 bases). Germline lookup yields CDR1 MNHNS and CDR2 SASEGT. The CDR3 covers 11 residues. Trimming removed 4 bases from V and 7 bases from J, with 5 bases in between. CDR3 protein: CASSAGNIQYF. The sequenced part of the CDR3 DNA is TGTGCCAGCAGTGCAGGGAACATT.

Regarding this clone: The CDR3 end falls 3 residues outside the read, so it is completed with the germline J gene. J is TRBJ2-3 and V is TRBV10-2; 10 bases agree with TRBD1. V was pared by 7 bases and J by 5 bases, with 9 bases of the junction left unmatched. CDR3 length: 15 amino acids. The germline V gene has CDR1 WSHSY and CDR2 SAAADI. CDR3 sequence reads: CASTLRQGAGDTQYF. The DNA read from the CDR3 is TGCGCCAGCACTCTTAGACAGGGGGCGGGAGATACG.

In the case of this clone: The observed sequence ends 3 residues before the CDR3 terminus, with the missing tail filled in from the germline J gene. The V call is TRBV7-3, the J call TRBJ2-1, with D possibly matching TRBD2 (5 bases). This CDR3 contains 15 residues. Trimming removed 2 bases at V and 7 bases at J, with 15 bases between. Germline CDR1 and CDR2: SGHTA and FQGTGA. Partial CDR3 DNA: TGTGCCAGCAGCTTAGCGGGTCAGCAGTATAATGAG. The encoded protein is CASSLAGQQYNE. In full, the CDR3 is CASSLAGQQYNEQFF.

About this clone itself: The read terminates 3 residues ahead of where the CDR3 ends, so the germline J gene completes it. V and J are TRBV20-1 and TRBJ1-5; no clear D gene. Germline CDR1 reads DFQATT; CDR2 reads SNEGSKA (reference sequence). This CDR3 is 16 amino acids long. V gave up 5 bases and J gave up 0 bases, with 17 bases separating them. CDR3 DNA, as far as it was read: TGCAGTGCTTCGGCGCGGTTTCACGGTAGCAATCAGCCC. This gives the protein CSASARFHGSNQP. The full-length CDR3 reads as CSASARFHGSNQPQHF.

Worth noting for this clone: The read ends 3 residues shy of where the CDR3 ends; the end is completed using the germline J gene. The gene calls are TRBV19 and TRBJ1-5, with a weak D call TRBD1 (5 bases). In germline, CDR1 is LNHDA, CDR2 SQIVND (reference sequence). The CDR3 contains 15 residues. V shed 9 bases and J shed 1 base, with 16 bases lying between them. This chain's CDR3 is CASTYMGGSNQPQHF. CDR3 bases read: TGTGCCAGCACCTATATGGGGGGGAGCAATCAGCCC.

The sequenced CDR3 bases are TGTGCTAGTGCCTCAGGTGAAAAAAATTCACCC. It translates to CASASGEKNSP. The CDR3 as a whole reads CASASGEKNSPLHF. The rearrangement uses TRBV12-5 and TRBJ1-6; no firm D call. Sequencing ends 3 residues short of the CDR3 end; the germline J gene provides the rest. Germline CDR1 is LGHNT and CDR2 is FRNRAP. The CDR3 length is 14 residues. Trimming removed 7 bases at V and 7 bases at J, with 14 bases between.

With respect to this clone: One end of the junction does not line up with germline, which may come from a read error. The read ends 3 residues shy of where the CDR3 ends; the end is completed using the germline J gene. The sample contains more than one DNA sequence encoding this CDR3. This chain connects TRBV5-5 to TRBJ1-3; weak D call: TRBD1 (6 bases). This CDR3 is 14 amino acids long. Germline CDR1 SGHKS, CDR2 YYEKEE (reference sequence). The covered CDR3 bases are TGTGCCAGCAGCTCCGTGGTAGGGGGAAACACA. As protein: CASSSVVGGNT. The entire CDR3 sequence reads CASSSVVGGNTIYF.

A word on this clone: The read stops 3 residues short of the end of the CDR3; the missing end is completed from the germline J gene. The chain recombines TRBV2 with TRBJ2-7; D gene uncertain. The CDR3 is 14 residues long. Trimming took 4 bases from V and 2 from J, leaving 12 bases between them. CDR1 and CDR2 from the germline V gene are SNHLY and FYNNEI. The CDR3 spells CASSATRLAYEQYF. CDR3 bases read: TGTGCCAGCAGTGCCACGCGCCTCGCCTACGAG.

Worth noting for this clone: The CDR3 extends 3 residues past the end of the read, so its final part is completed from the germline J gene. This sequence joins TRBV2 and TRBJ2-7, with TRBD1 matching 7 bases. This CDR3 is built from 14 residues. CDR1 and CDR2 from the germline V gene are SNHLY and FYNNEI. V dropped 5 bases and J dropped 5; count of bases not matched to a gene: 9. CDR3 sequence: CASSTRRGRNEQYF. The sequenced part of the CDR3 DNA is TGTGCCAGCAGTACCAGAAGGGGGCGAAACGAG.